This T cell receptor (beta chain) was sequenced during a study of Graves' ophthalmopathy and Graves' hyperthyroidism. This CDR3 is 15 amino acids long. Trimming shortened V by 7 bases and J by 4 bases, and 18 bases separated the two germline ends. Germline CDR1 SNHLY, CDR2 FYNNEI. Using RNA transcripts, the TCR beta CDR3 regions were amplified. HTBI primers were employed in first-round RT-PCR, then a second-round multiplex PCR followed. Each CDR3 protein is one row after TCRdb ran MiXCR on the multiplex PCR reads. The sample holds approximately 540,000 distinct CDR3 sequences, about two fifths seen once. Clinical symptoms, serum thyroxine, TRAb, thyroid ultrasound and orbital computed tomography determined diagnosis. Whole-study results and caveats: Blood repertoires reportedly contained most expanded thyroid clonotypes above 0.001 frequency. Ophthalmopathy progression was predicted with approximately 64% sensitivity and 72.22% specificity.

Ten or more counts support this clonotype. The antigen remains undetermined. This receptor was identified in an adult man with Graves' hyperthyroidism. The chain has TRBV2 and TRBJ2-3, with D possibly matching TRBD1 (8 bases). Sequencing was done on a sample of peripheral blood or thyroid tissue (not recorded which). The CDR3 protein is CASKQGGWAADTQYF. CDR3 coding DNA: TGTGCCAGCAAACAGGGGGGGTGGGCCGCAGATACGCAGTATTTT.